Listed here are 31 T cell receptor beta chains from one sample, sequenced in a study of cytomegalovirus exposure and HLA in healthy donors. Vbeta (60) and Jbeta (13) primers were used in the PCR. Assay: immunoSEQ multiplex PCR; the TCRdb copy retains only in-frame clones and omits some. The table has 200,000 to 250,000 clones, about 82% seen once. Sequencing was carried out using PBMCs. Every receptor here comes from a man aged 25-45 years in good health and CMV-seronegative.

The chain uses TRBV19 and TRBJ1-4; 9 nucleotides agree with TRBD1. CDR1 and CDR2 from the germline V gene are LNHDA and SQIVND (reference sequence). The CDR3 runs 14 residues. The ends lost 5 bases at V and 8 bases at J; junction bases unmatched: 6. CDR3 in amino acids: CASSPWTGDEKLFF. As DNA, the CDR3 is TGTGCCAGTAGTCCTTGGACAGGGGACGAAAAACTGTTTTTT.

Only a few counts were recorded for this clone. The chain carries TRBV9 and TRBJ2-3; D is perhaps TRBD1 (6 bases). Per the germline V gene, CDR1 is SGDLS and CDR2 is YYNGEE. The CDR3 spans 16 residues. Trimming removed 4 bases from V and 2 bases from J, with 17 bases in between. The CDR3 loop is CASSSPQGSPTDTQYF. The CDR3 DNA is TGTGCCAGCAGCTCCCCGCAGGGGTCCCCCACAGATACGCAGTATTTT.

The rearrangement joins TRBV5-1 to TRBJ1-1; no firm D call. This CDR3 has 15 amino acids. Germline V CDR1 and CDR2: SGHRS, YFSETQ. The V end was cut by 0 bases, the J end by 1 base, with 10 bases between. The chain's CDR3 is CASSLEPGSNTEAFF. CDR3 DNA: TGCGCCAGCAGCTTGGAACCAGGATCGAACACTGAAGCTTTCTTT.

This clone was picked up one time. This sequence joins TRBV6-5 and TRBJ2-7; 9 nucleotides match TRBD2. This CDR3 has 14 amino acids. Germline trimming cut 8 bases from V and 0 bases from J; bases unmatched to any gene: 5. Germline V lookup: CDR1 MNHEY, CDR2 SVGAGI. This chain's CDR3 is CASGLAGLSYEQYF. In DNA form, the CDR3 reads TGTGCCAGCGGGCTAGCGGGGCTCTCCTACGAGCAGTACTTC.

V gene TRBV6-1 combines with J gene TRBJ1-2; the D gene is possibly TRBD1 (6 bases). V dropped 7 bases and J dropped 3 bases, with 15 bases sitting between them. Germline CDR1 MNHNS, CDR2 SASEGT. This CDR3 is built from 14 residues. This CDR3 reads CASMRGGADYGYTF. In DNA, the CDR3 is TGTGCCAGCATGCGTGGGGGCGCCGACTATGGCTACACCTTC.

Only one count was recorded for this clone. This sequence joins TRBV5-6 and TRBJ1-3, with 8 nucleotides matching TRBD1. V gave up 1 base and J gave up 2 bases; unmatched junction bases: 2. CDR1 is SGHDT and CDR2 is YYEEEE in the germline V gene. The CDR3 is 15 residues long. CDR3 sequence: CASSLQGATGNTIYF. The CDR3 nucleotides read TGTGCCAGCAGCTTGCAGGGGGCCACTGGAAACACCATATATTTT.

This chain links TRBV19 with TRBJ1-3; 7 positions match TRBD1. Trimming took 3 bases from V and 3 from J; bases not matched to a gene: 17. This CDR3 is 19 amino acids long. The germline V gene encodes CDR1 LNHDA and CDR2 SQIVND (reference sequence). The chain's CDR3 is CASSMAEGKGALHGNTIYF. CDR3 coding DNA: TGTGCCAGTAGTATGGCAGAGGGTAAGGGGGCCCTCCATGGAAACACCATATATTTT.

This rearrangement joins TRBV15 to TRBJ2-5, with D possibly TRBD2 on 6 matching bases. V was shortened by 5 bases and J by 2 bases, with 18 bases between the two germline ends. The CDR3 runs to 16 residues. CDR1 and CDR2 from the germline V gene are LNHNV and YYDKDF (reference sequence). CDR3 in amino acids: CATSGRRGGRQETQYF. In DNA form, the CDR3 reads TGTGCCACCAGCGGACGAAGAGGAGGGCGGCAAGAGACCCAGTACTTC.

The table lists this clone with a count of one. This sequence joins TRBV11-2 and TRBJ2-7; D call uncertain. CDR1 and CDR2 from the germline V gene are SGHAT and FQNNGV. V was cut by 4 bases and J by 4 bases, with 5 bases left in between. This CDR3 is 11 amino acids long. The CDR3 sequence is CASSSLYEQYF. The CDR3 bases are TGTGCCAGCAGCTCGCTATACGAGCAGTACTTC.

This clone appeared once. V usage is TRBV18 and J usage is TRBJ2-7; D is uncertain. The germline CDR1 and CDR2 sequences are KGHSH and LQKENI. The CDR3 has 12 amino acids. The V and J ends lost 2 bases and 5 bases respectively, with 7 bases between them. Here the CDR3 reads CASSPSPDEQYF. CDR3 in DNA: TGTGCCAGCTCACCATCCCCAGACGAGCAGTACTTC.

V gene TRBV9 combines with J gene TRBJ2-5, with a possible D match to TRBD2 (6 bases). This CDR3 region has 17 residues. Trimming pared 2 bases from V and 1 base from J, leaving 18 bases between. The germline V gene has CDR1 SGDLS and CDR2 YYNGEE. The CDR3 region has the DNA TGTGCCAGCAGCGTCGACCCGCCCGAGGGACTCCAAGAGACCCAGTACTTC. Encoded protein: CASSVDPPEGLQETQYF.

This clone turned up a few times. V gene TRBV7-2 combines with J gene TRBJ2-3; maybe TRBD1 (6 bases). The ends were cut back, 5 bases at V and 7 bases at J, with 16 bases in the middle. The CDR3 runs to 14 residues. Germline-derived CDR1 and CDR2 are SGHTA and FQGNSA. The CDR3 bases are TGTGCCAGCAGCACTACGTCGACAGGAAATACGCAGTATTTT. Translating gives CASSTTSTGNTQYF.

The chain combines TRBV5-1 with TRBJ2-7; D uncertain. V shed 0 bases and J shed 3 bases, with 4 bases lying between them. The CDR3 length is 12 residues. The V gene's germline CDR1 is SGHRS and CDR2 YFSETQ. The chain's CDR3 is CASSLDNYEQYF. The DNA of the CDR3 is TGCGCCAGCAGCTTGGACAACTACGAGCAGTACTTC.

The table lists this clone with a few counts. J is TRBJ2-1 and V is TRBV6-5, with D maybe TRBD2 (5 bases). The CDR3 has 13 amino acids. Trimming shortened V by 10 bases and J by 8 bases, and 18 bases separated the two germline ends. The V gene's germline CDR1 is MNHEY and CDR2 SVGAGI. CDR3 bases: TGTGCCACCGAAATGGGAGTCCTCCATGAGCAGTTCTTC. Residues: CATEMGVLHEQFF.

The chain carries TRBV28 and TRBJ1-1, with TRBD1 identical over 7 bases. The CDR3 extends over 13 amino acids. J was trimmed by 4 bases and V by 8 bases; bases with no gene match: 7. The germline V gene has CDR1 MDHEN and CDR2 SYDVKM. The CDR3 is CASRLTGITEAFF. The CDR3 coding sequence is TGTGCCAGCCGCTTGACAGGGATCACTGAAGCTTTCTTT.

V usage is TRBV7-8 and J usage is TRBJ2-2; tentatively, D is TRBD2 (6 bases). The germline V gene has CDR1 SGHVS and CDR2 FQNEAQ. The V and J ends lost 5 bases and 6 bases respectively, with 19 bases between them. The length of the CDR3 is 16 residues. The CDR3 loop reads CASSQPTGAVAGELFF. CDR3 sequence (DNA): TGTGCCAGCAGCCAACCCACGGGAGCAGTTGCCGGGGAGCTGTTTTTT. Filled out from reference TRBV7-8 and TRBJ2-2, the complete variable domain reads GAGVSQSPRYKVAKRGQDVALRCDPISGHVSLFWYQQALGQGPEFLTYFQNEAQLDKSGLPSDRFFAERPEGSVSTLKIQRTQQEDSAVYLCASSQPTGAVAGELFFGEGSRLTVL.

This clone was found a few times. CDR3 loop: CASSLSTLSGGGYTF. The CDR3 DNA reads as TGTGCCAGCAGTTTATCTACTTTGTCGGGAGGTGGCTACACCTTC. The chain recombines TRBV27 with TRBJ1-2; unclear D gene. This CDR3 contains 15 residues. CDR1 and CDR2 from the germline V gene are MNHEY and SMNVEV (reference sequence). V lost 0 bases, J lost 7 bases, and 15 bases lay in between.

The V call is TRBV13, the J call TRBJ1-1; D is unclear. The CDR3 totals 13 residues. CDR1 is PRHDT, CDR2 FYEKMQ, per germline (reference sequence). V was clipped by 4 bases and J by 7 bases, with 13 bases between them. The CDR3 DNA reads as TGTGCCAGCAGCTCCCGGGCGGGAGGTGAAGCTTTCTTT. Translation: CASSSRAGGEAFF.

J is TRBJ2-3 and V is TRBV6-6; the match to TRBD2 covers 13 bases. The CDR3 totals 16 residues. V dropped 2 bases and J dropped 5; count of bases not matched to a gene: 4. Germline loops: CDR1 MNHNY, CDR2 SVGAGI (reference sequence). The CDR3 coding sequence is TGTGCCAGCAGTTACCAACTAGCGGGGGGGCAAGATACGCAGTATTTT. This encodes CASSYQLAGGQDTQYF.

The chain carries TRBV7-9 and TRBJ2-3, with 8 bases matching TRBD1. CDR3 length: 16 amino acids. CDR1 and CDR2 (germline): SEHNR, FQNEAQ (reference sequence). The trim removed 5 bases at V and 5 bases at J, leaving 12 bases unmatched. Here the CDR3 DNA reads TGTGCCAGCAGCGTCTCCCAGGGGGCGCGGATAGATACGCAGTATTTT. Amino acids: CASSVSQGARIDTQYF.

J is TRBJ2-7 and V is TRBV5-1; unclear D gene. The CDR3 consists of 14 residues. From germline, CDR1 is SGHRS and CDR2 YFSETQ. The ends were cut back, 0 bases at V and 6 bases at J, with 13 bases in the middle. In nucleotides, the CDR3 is TGCGCCAGCAGCTTGGGGATCCGAGGTTCCGAGCAGTACTTC. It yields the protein CASSLGIRGSEQYF.

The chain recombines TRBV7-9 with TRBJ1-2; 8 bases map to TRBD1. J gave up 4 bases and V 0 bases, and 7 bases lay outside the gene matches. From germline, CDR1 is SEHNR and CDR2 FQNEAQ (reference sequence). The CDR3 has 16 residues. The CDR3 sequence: CASSLATGGRAYGYTF. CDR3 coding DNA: TGTGCCAGCAGCTTAGCAACAGGGGGAAGGGCCTATGGCTACACCTTC.

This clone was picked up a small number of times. Written as DNA, the CDR3 is TGTGCCAGCAGCCCACGAGGGTGGACTAATGAAAAACTGTTTTTT. Its protein product is CASSPRGWTNEKLFF. V usage is TRBV7-9 and J usage is TRBJ1-4; D uncertain. The germline V and J ends were trimmed by 5 bases and 2 bases, with 12 bases remaining between them. This CDR3 has 15 amino acids. Germline V gives CDR1 SEHNR, CDR2 FQNEAQ (reference sequence).

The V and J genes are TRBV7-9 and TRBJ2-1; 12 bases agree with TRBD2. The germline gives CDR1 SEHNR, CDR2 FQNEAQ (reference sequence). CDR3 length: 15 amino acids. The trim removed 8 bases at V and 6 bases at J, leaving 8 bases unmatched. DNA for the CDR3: TGTGCCAGCCGTCCCCCTAGCGGGGGGGCCAATGAGCAGTTCTTC. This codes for CASRPPSGGANEQFF.

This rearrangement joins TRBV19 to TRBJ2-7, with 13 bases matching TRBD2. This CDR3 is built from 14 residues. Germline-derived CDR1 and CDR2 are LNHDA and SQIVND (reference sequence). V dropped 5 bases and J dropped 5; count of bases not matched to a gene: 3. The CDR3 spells CASSHGLAGDEQYF. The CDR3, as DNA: TGTGCCAGTAGTCATGGACTAGCGGGGGACGAGCAGTACTTC.

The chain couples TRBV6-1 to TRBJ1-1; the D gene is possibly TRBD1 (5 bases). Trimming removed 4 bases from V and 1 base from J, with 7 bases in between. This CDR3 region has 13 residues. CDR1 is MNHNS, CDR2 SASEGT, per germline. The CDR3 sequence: CASSAGQNTEAFF. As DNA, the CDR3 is TGTGCCAGCAGTGCCGGACAGAACACTGAAGCTTTCTTT.

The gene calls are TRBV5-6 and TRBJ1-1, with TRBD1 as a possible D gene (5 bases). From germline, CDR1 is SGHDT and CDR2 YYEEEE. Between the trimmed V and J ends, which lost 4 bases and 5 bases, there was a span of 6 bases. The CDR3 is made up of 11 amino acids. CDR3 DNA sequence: TGTGCCAGCAGCCAGGGAACTGAAGCTTTCTTT. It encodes CASSQGTEAFF.

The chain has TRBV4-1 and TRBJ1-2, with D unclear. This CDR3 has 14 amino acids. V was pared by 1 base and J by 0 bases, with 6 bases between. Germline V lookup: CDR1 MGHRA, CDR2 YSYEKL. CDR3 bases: TGCGCCAGCAGCCAAGCGGTAGCTAACTATGGCTACACCTTC. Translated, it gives CASSQAVANYGYTF.

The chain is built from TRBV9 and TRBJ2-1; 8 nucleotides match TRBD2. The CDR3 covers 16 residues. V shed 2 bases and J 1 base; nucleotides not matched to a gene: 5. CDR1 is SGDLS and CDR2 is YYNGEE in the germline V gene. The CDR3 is CASSVISGGSYNEQFF. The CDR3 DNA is TGTGCCAGCAGCGTGATAAGCGGGGGTTCCTACAATGAGCAGTTCTTC.

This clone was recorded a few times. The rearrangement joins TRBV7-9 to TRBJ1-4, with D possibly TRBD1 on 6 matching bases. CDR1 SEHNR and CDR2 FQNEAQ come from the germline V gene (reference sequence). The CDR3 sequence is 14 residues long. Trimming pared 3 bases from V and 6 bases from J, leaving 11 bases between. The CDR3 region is CASSLWGRDEKLFF. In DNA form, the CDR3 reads TGTGCCAGCAGCTTGTGGGGGCGCGATGAAAAACTGTTTTTT.

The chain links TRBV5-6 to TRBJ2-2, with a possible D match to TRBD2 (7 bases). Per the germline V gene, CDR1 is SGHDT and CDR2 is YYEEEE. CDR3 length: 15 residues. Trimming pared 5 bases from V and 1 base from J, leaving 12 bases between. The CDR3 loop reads CASRRGGLNTGELFF. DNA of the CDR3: TGTGCCAGCAGAAGGGGGGGGCTGAACACCGGGGAGCTGTTTTTT.